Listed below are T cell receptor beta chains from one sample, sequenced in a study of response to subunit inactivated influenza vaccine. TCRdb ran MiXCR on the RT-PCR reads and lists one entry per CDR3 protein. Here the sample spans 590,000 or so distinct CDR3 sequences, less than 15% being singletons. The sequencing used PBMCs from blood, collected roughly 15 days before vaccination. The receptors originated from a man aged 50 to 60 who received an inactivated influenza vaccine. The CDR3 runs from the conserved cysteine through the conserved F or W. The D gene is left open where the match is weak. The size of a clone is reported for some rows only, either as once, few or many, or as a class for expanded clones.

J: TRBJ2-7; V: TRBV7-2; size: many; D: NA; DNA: TGTGCCAGCAGCTTAGCAGGTCAGGGAGAGCAGTACTTC; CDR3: CASSLAGQGEQYF
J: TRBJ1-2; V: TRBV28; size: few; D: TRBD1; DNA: TGTGCCAGCCTCGACAGGGTCAACTATGGCTACACCTTC; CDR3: CASLDRVNYGYTF
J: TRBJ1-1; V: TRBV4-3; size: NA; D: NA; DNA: TGCGCCAGCAGCCTACGGACAGCCACTGAAGCTTTCTTT; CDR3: CASSLRTATEAFF
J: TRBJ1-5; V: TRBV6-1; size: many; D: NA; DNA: TGTGCCAGCAGCGCTAGGAGGAGCAATCAGCCCCAGCATTTT; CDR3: CASSARRSNQPQHF
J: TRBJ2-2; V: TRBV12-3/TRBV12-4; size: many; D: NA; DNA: TGTGCCAGCAGCTTAGGAGCCGGGGAGCTGTTTTTT; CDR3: CASSLGAGELFF
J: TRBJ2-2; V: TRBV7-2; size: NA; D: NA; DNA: TGTGCCAGCAGCGCCAGGGTCACCGGGGAGCTGTTTTTT; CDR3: CASSARVTGELFF
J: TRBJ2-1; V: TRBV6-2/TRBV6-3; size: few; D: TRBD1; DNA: TGTGCCAGCAGGGGGACAGGGGCTTATGAGCAGTTCTTC; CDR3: CASRGTGAYEQFF
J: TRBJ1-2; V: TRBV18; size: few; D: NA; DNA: TGTGCCAGCTTCGAAGACCCGAACTATGGCTACACCTTC; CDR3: CASFEDPNYGYTF
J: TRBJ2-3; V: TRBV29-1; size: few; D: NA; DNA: TGCAGCGTTGCGCGACAGGGCACAGATACGCAGTATTTT; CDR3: CSVARQGTDTQYF
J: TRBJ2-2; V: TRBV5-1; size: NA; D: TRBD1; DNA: TGCGCCAGCAGCTTGCTACGGCAGGGGGCCGCCGGGGAGCTGTTTTTT; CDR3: CASSLLRQGAAGELFF
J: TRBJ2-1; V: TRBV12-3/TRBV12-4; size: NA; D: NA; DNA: TGTGCCAGCAGCCGTGACCCTGGCTCCTACAATGAGCAGTTCTTC; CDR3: CASSRDPGSYNEQFF
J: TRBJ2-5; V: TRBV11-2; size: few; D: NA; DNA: TGTGCCAGCAGCTTATTGGGGCGCGGGGCACCACTACAGTTGGAGACCCAGTACTTC; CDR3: CASSLLGRGAPLQLETQYF
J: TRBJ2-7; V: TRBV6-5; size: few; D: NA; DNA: TGTGCCAGCAGTTACGGACAAAGCTCCTACGAGCAGTACTTC; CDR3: CASSYGQSSYEQYF
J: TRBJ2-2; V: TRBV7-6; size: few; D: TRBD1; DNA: TGTGCCAGCAGCTTCCCCCGGGACAGGGCCAACACCGGGGAGCTGTTTTTT; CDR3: CASSFPRDRANTGELFF
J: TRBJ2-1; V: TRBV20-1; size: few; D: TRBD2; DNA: TGCAGTGCTAGCTCGGGACAAGAGACTAGCGGGAACTACAATGAGCAGTTCTTC; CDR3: CSASSGQETSGNYNEQFF
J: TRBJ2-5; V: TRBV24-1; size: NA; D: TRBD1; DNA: TGTGCCACCAGTGATTTAGTTGGCAGGGGGTTCTCCAAAGAGACCCAGTACTTC; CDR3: CATSDLVGRGFSKETQYF
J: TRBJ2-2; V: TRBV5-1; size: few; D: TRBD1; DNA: TGCGCCAGCAGCCCGGGACAGGGCGGGTCGTCCGGGGAGCTGTTTTTT; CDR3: CASSPGQGGSSGELFF
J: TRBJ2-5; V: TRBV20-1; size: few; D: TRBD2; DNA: TGCAGTGCCCTAGCGGGAGTGGAGACCCAGTACTTC; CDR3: CSALAGVETQYF
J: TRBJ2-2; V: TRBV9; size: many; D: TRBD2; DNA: TGTGCCAGTTCCAGCGGGGGAGGTACCGGGGAGCTGTTTTTT; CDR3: CASSSGGGTGELFF
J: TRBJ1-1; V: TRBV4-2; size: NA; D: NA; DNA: TGTGCCAGCAGCCAGACAGGACAGTTGGTCACTGAAGCTTTCTTT; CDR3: CASSQTGQLVTEAFF
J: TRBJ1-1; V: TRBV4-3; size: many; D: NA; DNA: TGCGCCAGCAGCCAAGAGACAGGCTGGATGAACACTGAAGCTTTCTTT; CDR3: CASSQETGWMNTEAFF
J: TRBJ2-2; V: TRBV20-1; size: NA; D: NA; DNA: TGCAGTGCTAGAGATTTCGGGCCGGAGAACACCGGGGAGCTGTTTTTT; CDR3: CSARDFGPENTGELFF
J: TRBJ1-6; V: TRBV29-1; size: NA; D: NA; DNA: TGCAGCGTTGCATCCGACCCGAATTCACCCCTCCACTTT; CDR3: CSVASDPNSPLHF
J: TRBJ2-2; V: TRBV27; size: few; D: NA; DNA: TGTGCCAGCAGTTTTTCCTATTGGAGGGGCACCGGGGAGCTGTTTTTT; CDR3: CASSFSYWRGTGELFF
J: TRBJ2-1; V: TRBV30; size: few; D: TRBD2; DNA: TGTGCCTGGAGTCGACTAGCGAATGAGCAGTTCTTC; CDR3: CAWSRLANEQFF
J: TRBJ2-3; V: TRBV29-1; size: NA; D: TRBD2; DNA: TGCAGCGTTGAATTACGGCGGGAGGGAGATACGCAGTATTTT; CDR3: CSVELRREGDTQYF
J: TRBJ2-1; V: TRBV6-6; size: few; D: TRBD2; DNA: TGTGCCAGCACCGTAGCGGGAGGGGAGCAGTTCTTC; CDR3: CASTVAGGEQFF
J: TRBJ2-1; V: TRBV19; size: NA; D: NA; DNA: TGTGCCAGTAGTACTTCGGCCTACAATGAGCAGTTCTTC; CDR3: CASSTSAYNEQFF
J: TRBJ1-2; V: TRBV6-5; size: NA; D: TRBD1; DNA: TGTGCCAGCAGTTACTCAGGGACAGATTTTTATGGCTACACCTTC; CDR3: CASSYSGTDFYGYTF
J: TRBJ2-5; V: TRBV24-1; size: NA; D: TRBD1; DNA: TGTGCCACCGGGACAGGGGAAGAGACCCAGTACTTC; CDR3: CATGTGEETQYF
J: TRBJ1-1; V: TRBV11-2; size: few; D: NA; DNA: TGTGCCAGCAGCTTAGTCCCCCCACAATCTCCTAACACTGAAGCTTTCTTT; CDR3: CASSLVPPQSPNTEAFF
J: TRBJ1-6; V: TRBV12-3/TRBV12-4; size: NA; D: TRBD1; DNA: TGTGCCAGCAGAGCGGGACAGGCGGGGATTTTTTCACCCCTCCACTTT; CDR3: CASRAGQAGIFSPLHF
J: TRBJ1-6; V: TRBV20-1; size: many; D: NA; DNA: TGCAGTGCTAGAGATAGGTACAATCTTTCACCCCTCCACTTT; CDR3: CSARDRYNLSPLHF
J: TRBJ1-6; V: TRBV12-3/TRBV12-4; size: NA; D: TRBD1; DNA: TGTGCCAGCAGGGGACAGGGTTCACCCCTCCACTTT; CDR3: CASRGQGSPLHF
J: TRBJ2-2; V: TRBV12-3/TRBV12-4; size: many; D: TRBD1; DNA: TGTGCCAGCAGTTTCGGGACAGGGGGCCGGGAGCTGTTTTTT; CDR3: CASSFGTGGRELFF
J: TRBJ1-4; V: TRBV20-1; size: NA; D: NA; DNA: TGCAGTGCCCCCAATGGGGGCACGGATAATGAAAAACTGTTTTTT; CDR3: CSAPNGGTDNEKLFF
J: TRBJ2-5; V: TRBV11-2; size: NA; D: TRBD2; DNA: TGTGCCAGCAGCTTAAGACCCGTTGCGGGGGGGATTTTGGAGACCCAGTACTTC; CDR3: CASSLRPVAGGILETQYF
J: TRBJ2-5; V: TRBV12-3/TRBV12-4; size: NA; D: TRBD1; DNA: TGTGCCAGCAGTTTGGGACAGGGGACAGCTGGCTTAGAGACCCAGTACTTC; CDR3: CASSLGQGTAGLETQYF
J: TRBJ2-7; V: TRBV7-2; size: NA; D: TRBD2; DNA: TGTGCCAGCAGCTTAGCACTAGCGGGGCCCAACGAGCAGTACTTC; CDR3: CASSLALAGPNEQYF
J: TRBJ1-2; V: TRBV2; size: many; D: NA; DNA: TGTGCCAGCAGCGCAGGACAGTGGGGCTACACCTTC; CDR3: CASSAGQWGYTF
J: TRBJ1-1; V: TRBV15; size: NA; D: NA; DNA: TGTGCCACCATCGACCGGCAGGGACTGAACACTGAAGCTTTCTTT; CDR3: CATIDRQGLNTEAFF
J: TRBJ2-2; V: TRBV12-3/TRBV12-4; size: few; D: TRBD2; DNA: TGTGCCAGCAGTTTCCCTAGCGGGAGGGTCGACACCGGGGAGCTGTTTTTT; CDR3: CASSFPSGRVDTGELFF
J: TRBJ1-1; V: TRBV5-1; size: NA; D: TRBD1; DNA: TGCGCCAGCAGCTTACAGACAGGGGGCACTGAAGCTTTCTTT; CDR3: CASSLQTGGTEAFF
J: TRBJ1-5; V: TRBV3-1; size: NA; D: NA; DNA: TGTGCCAGCAGCCAACTAGTGGGTAGCAATCAGCCCCAGCATTTT; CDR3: CASSQLVGSNQPQHF
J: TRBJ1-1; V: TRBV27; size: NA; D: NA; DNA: TGTGCCAGCAGTCACCCGCAGGGAGGAAGGAGTGAAGCTTTCTTT; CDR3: CASSHPQGGRSEAFF
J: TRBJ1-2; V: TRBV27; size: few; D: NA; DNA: TGTGCCAGCAGATCGACGGATAACTATGGCTACACCTTC; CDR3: CASRSTDNYGYTF
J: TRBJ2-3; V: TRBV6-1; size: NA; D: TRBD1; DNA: TGTGCCAGCAGCTTCAGTCCCGGGACAGGGGATACGCAGTATTTT; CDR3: CASSFSPGTGDTQYF
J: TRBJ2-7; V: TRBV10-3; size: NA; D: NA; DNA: TGTGCCACTCGAGACAGGTTCAACGAGCAGTACTTC; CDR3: CATRDRFNEQYF
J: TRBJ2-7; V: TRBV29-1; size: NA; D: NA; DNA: TGCAGCGCTACAGGGATGTACGAGCAGTACTTC; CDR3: CSATGMYEQYF
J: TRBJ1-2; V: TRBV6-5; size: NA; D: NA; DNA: TGTGCCAGCAGTTACTTTTCAGGCCAGTTGCACTATGGCTACACCTTC; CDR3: CASSYFSGQLHYGYTF
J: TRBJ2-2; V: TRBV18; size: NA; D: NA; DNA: TGTGCCAGCCAACAAGTAACCCTGGGCACCGGGGAGCTGTTTTTT; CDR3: CASQQVTLGTGELFF